These 24 T cell receptor beta chains were sequenced from one sample in a study of CD8 T cells in Susac syndrome (dated by TCRdb to between 2018 and 2021). Receptor amplification or capture employed the immunoSEQ multiplex PCR assay. RNA was extracted using the RNeasy kit, and roughly 0.5 to 1 microgram was reverse transcribed with random hexamers. The public reads were run again by TCRdb, first through fastp at Q25 and then through MiXCR, and only productive beta chains were kept. Every distinct CDR3 protein forms one entry, paired with its most common genes and DNA. The sample table contains about 300,000 distinct CDR3 sequences; only one count was recorded for 75% to 85% of them. The ten largest clonotypes hold around 0.22% of the sample. Sequences were obtained from CD8+ T cells from PBMCs. The receptors come from a human donor with multiple sclerosis.

The chain links TRBV15 to TRBJ2-1; tentatively, D is TRBD2 (5 bases). Germline CDR1 LNHNV, CDR2 YYDKDF (reference sequence). V dropped 5 bases and J dropped 9 bases, with 14 bases sitting between them. This CDR3 has 13 amino acids. The CDR3 DNA reads as TGTGCCACCAGCGGTCGCCACGCGGGTGAGCAGTTCTTC. Its protein product is CATSGRHAGEQFF.

The chain couples TRBV7-6 to TRBJ1-5, with D possibly being TRBD1 (5 bases). This CDR3 region has 15 residues. Between the trimmed V and J ends, which lost 2 bases and 4 bases, there was a span of 12 bases. Germline CDR1 reads SGHVS; CDR2 reads FNYEAQ. CDR3 loop: CASSLTDSFNQPQHF. The DNA for the CDR3 is TGTGCCAGCAGCTTAACCGACAGTTTTAATCAGCCCCAGCATTTT. The entire variable domain, with the rest obtained from reference TRBV7-6 and TRBJ1-5, is as follows: GAGVSQSPRYKVTKRGQDVALRCDPISGHVSLYWYRQALGQGPEFLTYFNYEAQQDKSGLPNDRFSAERPEGSISTLTIQRTEQRDSAMYRCASSLTDSFNQPQHFGDGTRLSIL.

The chain carries TRBV25-1 and TRBJ1-1, with D unresolved. The CDR3 has 11 residues. Germline V gene data show CDR1 as MGHDK and CDR2 as SYGVNS. V was cut by 7 bases and J by 8 bases, with 11 bases left in between. As DNA, the CDR3 is TGTGCCAGCAAGTTTTTCCCGGAAGCTTTCTTT. Translating gives CASKFFPEAFF.

This clonotype occurred a few times. This chain uses TRBV5-4 with TRBJ1-1; D remains unclear. This CDR3 region has 14 residues. V dropped 5 bases and J dropped 5 bases, with 16 bases sitting between them. The V gene's germline CDR1 is SGHNT and CDR2 YYREEE (reference sequence). CDR3 DNA sequence: TGTGCCAGCAGATTTACCGGGTATAGGACTGAAGCTTTCTTT. Its protein is CASRFTGYRTEAFF.

The V gene is TRBV27, the J gene TRBJ2-1; D may be TRBD2 (6 bases). The CDR3 consists of 14 residues. Germline V gene sequence: CDR1 MNHEY, CDR2 SMNVEV (reference sequence). Between the trimmed V and J ends, which lost 7 bases and 3 bases, there was a span of 13 bases. CDR3 sequence (DNA): TGTGCCAGCAAATGGGGGAGGAGCTACAATGAGCAGTTCTTC. Translated, it gives CASKWGRSYNEQFF.

This chain links TRBV11-3 with TRBJ2-5, with D perhaps TRBD2 (5 bases). The germline V and J ends were trimmed by 5 bases and 5 bases, with 18 bases remaining between them. This CDR3 contains 15 residues. CDR1 and CDR2 from the germline V gene are SGHNT and YENEEA. CDR3 loop: CASSPMTSGPETQYF. The CDR3 DNA sequence: TGTGCCAGCAGCCCGATGACGAGCGGTCCGGAGACCCAGTACTTC.

The chain links TRBV6-5 to TRBJ2-1; 8 nucleotides align to TRBD2. V lost 6 bases, J lost 7 bases, and 11 bases stayed unmatched. CDR1 and CDR2 from the germline V gene are MNHEY and SVGAGI. This CDR3 is 15 amino acids long. The CDR3 loop is CASSYPGGAGNEQFF. CDR3 coding DNA: TGTGCCAGCAGCTACCCGGGGGGGGCTGGGAATGAGCAGTTCTTC.

V usage is TRBV6-5 and J usage is TRBJ2-1, with D unresolved. Trimming cost V 5 bases and J 4 bases, with 15 bases left between them. There are 15 residues in the CDR3. Germline CDR1 is MNHEY and CDR2 is SVGAGI. In DNA form, the CDR3 reads TGTGCCAGCAGTCCTATGGGAACCTCATACAATGAGCAGTTCTTC. This sequence encodes CASSPMGTSYNEQFF.

The rearrangement uses TRBV29-1 and TRBJ2-7; 7 bases are shared with TRBD2. The CDR3 is 13 amino acids. Trimming took 4 bases from V and 3 from J; bases not matched to a gene: 6. Germline values: CDR1 SQVTM, CDR2 ANQGSEA. The CDR3 coding sequence is TGCAGCGTTGTGCCCACGGGAGGCTACGAGCAGTACTTC. This encodes CSVVPTGGYEQYF.

V is TRBV29-1 and J is TRBJ2-1; tentatively, D is TRBD1 or TRBD2 (5 bases each). Trimming stripped 2 bases from V and 5 bases from J, with 10 bases between. From germline, CDR1 is SQVTM and CDR2 ANQGSEA. The CDR3 consists of 13 residues. CDR3 region: CSVERDGDNEQFF. As DNA, the CDR3 is TGCAGCGTTGAAAGGGACGGGGACAATGAGCAGTTCTTC.

The chain combines TRBV6-5 with TRBJ1-5; perhaps TRBD1 as D (6 bases). CDR1 is MNHEY and CDR2 is SVGAGI in the germline V gene. The CDR3 length is 14 residues. Deletions cut 6 bases from V and 4 bases from J, with 13 bases between. This CDR3 is CASRADQGNQPQHF. CDR3 coding DNA: TGTGCCAGCAGAGCCGATCAGGGGAATCAGCCCCAGCATTTT.

This chain links TRBV28 with TRBJ2-7; D is unresolved. The CDR3 sequence is 15 residues long. Between the trimmed V and J ends, which lost 6 bases and 4 bases, there was a span of 19 bases. CDR1 MDHEN and CDR2 SYDVKM come from the germline V gene. The CDR3 DNA sequence: TGTGCCAGCAGCCCCGACTTGGGTAGAAGATACGAGCAGTACTTC. This gives the protein CASSPDLGRRYEQYF.

V and J are TRBV4-1 and TRBJ1-2, with D unclear. The CDR3 is made up of 12 amino acids. Germline CDR1 reads MGHRA; CDR2 reads YSYEKL. V shed 5 bases and J shed 7 bases, with 11 bases lying between them. The CDR3 protein is CASSGRESGYTF. As DNA, the CDR3 is TGCGCCAGCAGCGGTAGGGAAAGTGGCTACACCTTC.

V usage is TRBV15 and J usage is TRBJ2-7, with 9 bases matching TRBD2. The germline CDR1 and CDR2 sequences are LNHNV and YYDKDF (reference sequence). This CDR3 region has 16 residues. After removal of 2 bases from V and 4 bases from J, the junction contained 9 bases not matched to a gene. This CDR3 reads CATSRLIGLAKYEQYF. CDR3 in DNA: TGTGCCACCAGCAGATTGATAGGACTAGCGAAGTACGAGCAGTACTTC. Full variable domain (missing parts from reference TRBV15 and TRBJ2-7): DAMVIQNPRYQVTQFGKPVTLSCSQTLNHNVMYWYQQKSSQAPKLLFHYYDKDFNNEADTPDNFQSRRPNTSFCFLDIRSPGLGDTAMYLCATSRLIGLAKYEQYFGPGTRLTVT.

This clonotype has just one count. The chain uses TRBV19 and TRBJ2-7; 7 nucleotides agree with TRBD1. Germline values: CDR1 LNHDA, CDR2 SQIVND (reference sequence). Trimming removed 5 bases from V and 5 bases from J; junction bases left unmatched: 12. This CDR3 contains 15 residues. The CDR3 is CASSAPFTGAHEQYF. In DNA, the CDR3 is TGTGCCAGTAGTGCGCCCTTTACAGGGGCCCACGAGCAGTACTTC. The full variable domain, rest sourced from reference TRBV19 and TRBJ2-7, is DGGITQSPKYLFRKEGQNVTLSCEQNLNHDAMYWYRQDPGQGLRLIYYSQIVNDFQKGDIAEGYSVSREKKESFPLTVTSAQKNPTAFYLCASSAPFTGAHEQYFGPGTRLTVT.

This clonotype appeared a single time. CDR3 amino acids: CASSPLAGASYEQYF. The DNA for the CDR3 is TGTGCCAGCAGCCCGCTAGCGGGAGCCTCCTACGAGCAGTACTTC. V usage is TRBV3-1 and J usage is TRBJ2-7, with 10 bases matching TRBD2. Trimming at V came to 4 bases and at J to 0 bases, leaving 3 bases not matched to a gene. Germline V gives CDR1 LGHDT, CDR2 YNNKEL (reference sequence). The CDR3 loop spans 15 amino acids.

This clonotype was seen just once. This chain uses TRBV19 with TRBJ1-1, with 7 bases fitting TRBD1. V gave up 4 bases and J gave up 0 bases; unmatched junction bases: 11. This CDR3 region has 17 residues. From germline, CDR1 is LNHDA and CDR2 SQIVND (reference sequence). The CDR3 coding sequence is TGTGCCAGTAGTAACCACGGGACAGAGGACATGAACACTGAAGCTTTCTTT. Its protein is CASSNHGTEDMNTEAFF.

The chain employs TRBV19 and TRBJ1-2; tentative D call: TRBD1 (5 bases). Germline-derived CDR1 and CDR2 are LNHDA and SQIVND (reference sequence). CDR3 size: 15 residues. Trimming left V 4 bases short and J 4 bases short, with 16 bases between. The CDR3 protein is CASSNPDSEGYGYTF. Written as DNA, the CDR3 is TGTGCCAGTAGTAATCCCGACAGCGAGGGCTATGGCTACACCTTC.

The rearrangement joins TRBV2 to TRBJ2-1; 7 nucleotides match TRBD2. Germline CDR1 and CDR2: SNHLY and FYNNEI. The CDR3 runs to 15 residues. V trimming: 2 bases; J trimming: 6 bases; junction bases outside the gene matches: 7. CDR3 region: CASSERRESLNEQFF. The CDR3 DNA reads as TGTGCCAGCAGTGAAAGGCGGGAGTCCCTCAATGAGCAGTTCTTC.

The V call is TRBV9, the J call TRBJ2-5; D is possibly TRBD2 (6 bases). Looked up from germline, CDR1 is SGDLS and CDR2 is YYNGEE. V lost 3 bases and J 1 base, leaving 10 bases between the germline ends. The CDR3 covers 14 residues. CDR3 coding DNA: TGTGCCAGCAGCGGTAGCGGCTCCCAAGAGACCCAGTACTTC. Amino acids: CASSGSGSQETQYF.

The rearrangement joins TRBV11-2 to TRBJ2-1; 14 bases map to TRBD2. The CDR3 totals 16 residues. J gave up 9 bases and V 1 base, and 5 bases lay outside the gene matches. Germline-derived CDR1 and CDR2 are SGHAT and FQNNGV. CDR3 DNA sequence: TGTGCCAGCAGCTTAGCCCGACTAGCGGGAGGGTTTGAGCAGTTCTTC. Amino acid sequence: CASSLARLAGGFEQFF.

The rearrangement links TRBV7-7 to TRBJ2-2; D remains ambiguous. Germline V CDR1 and CDR2: SSHAT, FNYEAQ (reference sequence). Trimming cost V 6 bases and J 5 bases, with 4 bases left between them. The CDR3 contains 11 residues. CDR3 nucleotide sequence: TGTGCCAGCAGGGGGACCGGGGAGCTGTTTTTT. It codes for CASRGTGELFF.

The V gene is TRBV25-1, the J gene TRBJ1-2; maybe TRBD1 (6 bases). Looked up from germline, CDR1 is MGHDK and CDR2 is SYGVNS. V was shortened by 2 bases and J by 3 bases, with 10 bases between the two germline ends. CDR3 length: 14 amino acids. The CDR3 reads CASSETGSDYGYTF. DNA of the CDR3: TGTGCCAGCAGTGAAACAGGGTCTGACTATGGCTACACCTTC.

The chain couples TRBV28 to TRBJ2-3, with 15 bases lining up with TRBD2. In germline, CDR1 is MDHEN, CDR2 SYDVKM. This CDR3 has 19 residues. The J segment lost 6 bases and the V segment lost 4 bases, leaving 14 bases of the junction unmatched. In nucleotides, the CDR3 is TGTGCCAGCAGTTCCCCCGGACTAGCGGGAGGGCCATATGGGGATACGCAGTATTTT. This translates into CASSSPGLAGGPYGDTQYF.